These T cell receptor beta chains were read from a single sample in a study of T cell changes during pregnancy in multiple sclerosis. Assay: immunoSEQ multiplex PCR; the TCRdb copy retains only in-frame clones and omits some. Among around 95,000 clones listed, 94% were seen once. Material: peripheral blood, obtained after pregnancy. The receptors shown here come from a female donor in good health, enrolled as a control in a pregnancy study. The CDR3 runs from the conserved cysteine through the conserved F or W. A D gene is named only where the DNA matches it firmly. A row's size may be missing; if present it is once, few, many or a size class.

clone size	V gene	J gene	D gene	CDR3 length	CDR3 protein	CDR3 DNA
-	TRBV2	TRBJ2-2	TRBD1	14	CAGTGTGGPGELFF	TGTGCCGGTACCGGGACAGGGGGCCCCGGGGAGCTGTTTTTT
-	TRBV5-1	TRBJ1-2	TRBD1	14	CASSLTGVGYGYTF	TGCGCCAGCAGCCTTACAGGGGTGGGCTATGGCTACACCTTC
once	TRBV30	TRBJ2-3	-	13	CAWNRPGTDTQYF	TGTGCCTGGAACCGGCCCGGGACAGATACGCAGTATTTT
-	TRBV25-1	TRBJ1-5	TRBD1	14	CASSETGVNQPQHF	TGTGCCAGCAGTGAGACAGGGGTGAACCAGCCCCAGCATTTT
-	TRBV10-3	TRBJ2-7	-	15	CAIKNGQGWSYEQYF	TGTGCCATCAAGAACGGCCAGGGATGGTCCTACGAGCAGTACTTC
-	TRBV2	TRBJ2-2	TRBD1	15	CARKRTGGYTGELFF	TGTGCCAGGAAAAGGACAGGGGGCTACACCGGGGAGCTGTTTTTT
-	TRBV7-8	TRBJ2-1	TRBD2	16	CASSYRTSGSGDEQFF	TGTGCCAGCAGCTACCGAACTAGCGGGAGTGGCGATGAGCAGTTCTTC
once	TRBV5-1	TRBJ2-7	TRBD1	15	CASSLVGDSSYEQYF	TGCGCCAGCAGCTTGGTAGGGGACAGCTCCTACGAGCAGTACTTC
-	TRBV9	TRBJ1-5	TRBD1	15	CASSVGGQGLQPQHF	TGTGCCAGCAGCGTAGGGGGACAGGGCCTTCAGCCCCAGCATTTT
-	TRBV20-1	TRBJ2-7	-	11	CSAREDRHLYF	TGCAGTGCTAGAGAAGACAGGCACCTATACTTC
-	TRBV6-5	TRBJ2-2	TRBD2	14	CASTLAGGTGELFF	TGTGCCAGCACGCTAGCGGGAGGTACCGGGGAGCTGTTTTTT
-	TRBV19	TRBJ2-2	-	15	CASSIGGTPLGELFF	TGTGCCAGTAGTATAGGCGGGACTCCCCTCGGGGAGCTGTTTTTT
once	TRBV5-1	TRBJ2-7	TRBD2	15	CASSLAGGRVNEQYF	TGCGCCAGCAGCTTGGCCGGCGGGAGGGTAAACGAGCAGTACTTC
-	TRBV4-2	TRBJ2-1	-	16	CASSQDLLAPNNEQFF	TGTGCCAGCAGCCAAGATCTGCTAGCGCCTAACAATGAGCAGTTCTTC
-	TRBV6-1	TRBJ2-3	TRBD2	15	CASVGSAGDSDTQYF	TGTGCCAGCGTGGGGAGCGCGGGAGACTCCGATACGCAGTATTTT
-	TRBV5-6	TRBJ2-5	-	16	CASSLGALGVQETQYF	TGTGCCAGCAGCTTGGGGGCGCTCGGGGTCCAAGAGACCCAGTACTTC
-	TRBV6-5	TRBJ2-5	TRBD1	15	CASSYTHRGQETQYF	TGTGCCAGCAGTTACACACACAGGGGTCAAGAGACCCAGTACTTC
-	TRBV29-1	TRBJ1-2	-	10	CSVRDYGYTF	TGCAGCGTTCGAGACTATGGCTACACCTTC
-	TRBV29-1	TRBJ2-3	TRBD2	14	CSAGGGGGTDTQYF	TGCAGCGCGGGAGGGGGGGGCGGCACAGATACGCAGTATTTT
-	TRBV7-2	TRBJ2-3	-	15	CASSYRRANTDTQYF	TGTGCCAGCAGCTACCGGCGGGCTAACACAGATACGCAGTATTTT
-	TRBV5-4	TRBJ1-4	-	15	CASSPRGTTNEKLFF	TGTGCCAGCAGCCCGAGGGGGACAACTAATGAAAAACTGTTTTTT
-	TRBV5-1	TRBJ2-5	TRBD1	14	CASSLGQGGETQYF	TGCGCCAGCAGCCTCGGACAGGGGGGAGAGACCCAGTACTTC
-	TRBV12-5	TRBJ2-2	TRBD1	15	CASGRDSKNTGELFF	TGTGCTAGTGGCCGGGACAGCAAGAACACCGGGGAGCTGTTTTTT
-	TRBV10-3	TRBJ2-7	-	13	CAISLLSRYEQYF	TGTGCCATCAGTCTCCTTAGCCGGTACGAGCAGTACTTC
-	TRBV27	TRBJ1-5	TRBD1	15	CASRNRGGSNQPQHF	TGTGCCAGCAGAAACAGGGGGGGTAGCAATCAGCCCCAGCATTTT
-	TRBV27	TRBJ2-7	-	15	CASSLTPGELYEQYF	TGTGCCAGCAGTTTAACCCCCGGAGAACTTTACGAGCAGTACTTC
-	TRBV19	TRBJ1-2	TRBD1	14	CASSPATGPEGYTF	TGTGCCAGTAGTCCCGCGACAGGGCCGGAAGGCTACACCTTC
-	TRBV19	TRBJ2-7	-	14	CASSIKGRYYEQYF	TGTGCCAGTAGTATAAAGGGGAGGTACTACGAGCAGTACTTC
-	TRBV2	TRBJ2-1	-	14	CASSEWLGLNEQFF	TGTGCCAGCAGTGAATGGCTGGGGCTCAATGAGCAGTTCTTC
-	TRBV5-1	TRBJ2-5	-	13	CASSRNGQETQYF	TGCGCCAGCTCCCGGAACGGACAGGAGACCCAGTACTTC
-	TRBV27	TRBJ2-7	TRBD2	14	CASSPRTSGYEQYF	TGTGCCAGCAGTCCCCGGACTAGCGGCTACGAGCAGTACTTC
-	TRBV27	TRBJ1-4	TRBD1	14	CASSGRGAGEKLFF	TGTGCCAGCAGTGGCAGGGGGGCGGGTGAAAAACTGTTTTTT
-	TRBV27	TRBJ2-1	-	17	CASSSPRNSGAYNEQFF	TGTGCCAGCAGTTCTCCGAGGAATAGCGGTGCTTACAATGAGCAGTTCTTC
-	TRBV6-1	TRBJ2-1	TRBD2	15	CASSEIAGFGNEQFF	TGTGCCAGCAGTGAAATAGCGGGATTTGGGAATGAGCAGTTCTTC
-	TRBV5-1	TRBJ2-2	TRBD1	15	CASSLGGTDTGELFF	TGCGCCAGCAGCTTGGGGGGGACAGACACCGGGGAGCTGTTTTTT
-	TRBV6-6	TRBJ2-3	-	15	CASSYAGRATDTQYF	TGTGCCAGCAGTTACGCCGGCAGGGCCACAGATACGCAGTATTTT
-	TRBV28	TRBJ2-7	TRBD2	19	CASTPVAASGSIGFFEQYF	TGTGCCAGCACCCCTGTTGCGGCTAGCGGGAGCATCGGGTTCTTCGAGCAGTACTTC
-	TRBV19	TRBJ2-1	-	14	CASSRSGWEDEQFF	TGTGCCAGTAGTCGGAGCGGGTGGGAAGATGAGCAGTTCTTC
-	TRBV28	TRBJ1-1	-	17	CASTTQVIGRMDTEAFF	TGTGCCAGCACGACGCAAGTCATTGGGAGGATGGACACTGAAGCTTTCTTT
-	TRBV29-1	TRBJ1-1	-	11	CSVASRTEAFF	TGCAGCGTTGCTTCGCGGACTGAAGCTTTCTTT
once	TRBV6-6	TRBJ1-5	TRBD1	16	CASSYGQGSSNQPQHF	TGTGCCAGCAGTTACGGACAGGGGTCTAGCAATCAGCCCCAGCATTTT
-	TRBV28	TRBJ2-6	-	15	CASSTLSSGANVLTF	TGTGCCAGCAGTACCTTGAGCTCTGGGGCCAACGTCCTGACTTTC
-	TRBV29-1	TRBJ1-1	-	12	CSVEGSLSGAFF	TGCAGCGTTGAAGGTAGTCTTTCGGGAGCTTTCTTT
-	TRBV19	TRBJ1-5	TRBD1	15	CASSFDRESNQPQHF	TGTGCCAGTAGTTTTGACAGGGAAAGCAATCAGCCCCAGCATTTT